The 14 T cell receptor beta chains below were found in one sample sequenced in a study of graft-versus-host responses after intestinal transplantation (dated by TCRdb to the early 2020s). The intended sense of this specimen's time point label: cells obtained before transplantation from donor or recipient. Mixed lymphocyte reactions plated approximately 200,000 CFSE-labeled pre-transplant responders with approximately 200,000 irradiated violet-dye-labeled stimulators and were cultured for six to seven days. To prepare the library, the immunoSEQ multiplex PCR assay was applied. Drawn from immuneACCESS, this table holds only the in-frame rearrangements with V and J called that TCRdb kept. Clones are partly lost; checked studies trace under half to an unresolved V gene and leave the rest unexplained. The sample yields some 22,000 clones; approximately 40% were counted once. The top ten constitute approximately 1.7% of the sample.

The sequencing here drew on alloreactive CD8+ T cells from a mixed lymphocyte reaction culture, taken before intestinal transplant. According to the study, the label for this sample's cell subset or site signals: CFSE-low proliferating T cells sorted from roughly six-day pre-transplant mixed lymphocyte reaction (GvH or HvG direction). The receptors stem from a human patient who received an intestinal transplant.

The chain links TRBV5-3 to TRBJ2-7; D call uncertain. TRBV5-3 falls under the ORF class, with uncertain function. This CDR3 is 15 amino acids long. The ends were cut back, 0 bases at V and 2 bases at J, with 12 bases in the middle. CDR3 in DNA: TGTGCCAGAAGCTTGGTTTTAACTAAACCCTACGAGCAGTACTTC. It codes for CARSLVLTKPYEQYF.

In this sample, this clone turned up a few times. Its ends do not fully match the called genes, so a read error is possible. This sequence joins TRBV5-1 and TRBJ2-5; D perhaps matches TRBD1 (5 bases). The CDR3 extends over 12 amino acids. Germline lookup yields CDR1 SGHRS and CDR2 YFSETQ. The CDR3 spells CASRLGRETQYF. The CDR3 nucleotides are TGCGCCAGCAGATTGGGGCGAGAGACCCAGTACTTC.

This clone turned up a few times. The CDR3 sequence: CSVEGSGSFYGYTF. Written as DNA, the CDR3 is TGCAGCGTTGAAGGGTCGGGCAGCTTCTATGGCTACACCTTC. The V call is TRBV29-1, the J call TRBJ1-2; D gene ambiguous. Between the trimmed V and J ends, which lost 1 base and 4 bases, there was a span of 13 bases. This CDR3 region has 14 residues. Per the germline V gene, CDR1 is SQVTM and CDR2 is ANQGSEA.

Only one count was recorded for this clone. The gene calls are TRBV18 and TRBJ1-1, with D unresolved. V was cut by 8 bases and J by 3 bases, with 7 bases left in between. Germline values: CDR1 KGHSH, CDR2 LQKENI. The CDR3 covers 11 residues. The DNA of the CDR3 is TGTGCCAGCCGCCTGGACACTGAAGCTTTCTTT. The encoded protein is CASRLDTEAFF.

The rearrangement uses TRBV27 and TRBJ2-7, with D tentatively TRBD1 or TRBD2 (6 bases each). This CDR3 is built from 15 residues. V lost 7 bases and J 6 bases, leaving 22 bases between the germline ends. From germline, CDR1 is MNHEY and CDR2 SMNVEV (reference sequence). The CDR3 here is CASNPRGLRSAEQYF. In nucleotides, the CDR3 is TGTGCCAGCAACCCTCGGGGGCTTAGGTCCGCCGAGCAGTACTTC.

This clone turned up a few times. V is TRBV7-6 and J is TRBJ2-7; tentatively, D is TRBD2 (5 bases). The germline V and J ends were trimmed by 5 bases and 6 bases, with 14 bases remaining between them. This CDR3 has 13 amino acids. Germline lookup yields CDR1 SGHVS and CDR2 FNYEAQ. Here the CDR3 reads CASSPAGSGEQYF. The CDR3 DNA reads as TGTGCCAGCAGCCCGGCCGGAAGCGGCGAGCAGTACTTC.

This chain joins TRBV30 and TRBJ2-2; D is ambiguous. V lost 5 bases and J 6 bases, leaving 7 bases between the germline ends. The V gene's germline CDR1 is GTSNPN and CDR2 SVGIG (reference sequence). This CDR3 is built from 11 residues. CDR3 protein: CAWSQAGELFF. In nucleotides, the CDR3 is TGTGCCTGGTCCCAGGCCGGGGAGCTGTTTTTT.

This chain joins TRBV25-1 and TRBJ1-3; tentative D call: TRBD1 (6 bases). CDR3 length: 14 amino acids. Trimming removed 10 bases at V and 4 bases at J, with 17 bases between. Germline V gives CDR1 MGHDK, CDR2 SYGVNS. This chain's CDR3 is CATTSGGSGNTIYF. The CDR3 coding sequence is TGTGCCACCACCTCCGGGGGCTCAGGAAACACCATATATTTT.

The rearrangement links TRBV6-6 to TRBJ2-7; D remains unclear. This CDR3 is 14 amino acids long. Germline V gives CDR1 MNHNY, CDR2 SVGAGI (reference sequence). The V end was cut by 0 bases, the J end by 0 bases, with 6 bases between. CDR3 sequence reads: CASSYSRSSYEQYF. The CDR3 nucleotides are TGTGCCAGCAGTTACTCGAGAAGCTCCTACGAGCAGTACTTC.

The chain has TRBV11-2 and TRBJ2-7; possible D gene TRBD2, 5 bases. V dropped 0 bases and J dropped 10 bases, with 16 bases sitting between them. The germline gives CDR1 SGHAT, CDR2 FQNNGV. CDR3 size: 14 residues. CDR3 amino acids: CASSLEIRRAVQYF. The CDR3 bases are TGTGCCAGCAGCTTAGAGATAAGGCGGGCGGTTCAGTACTTC.

The V and J genes are TRBV7-3 and TRBJ2-5; 12 bases are a match to TRBD2. Per the germline V gene, CDR1 is SGHTA and CDR2 is FQGTGA. The length of the CDR3 is 16 residues. J gave up 2 bases and V 2 bases, and 3 bases lay outside the gene matches. Here the CDR3 DNA reads TGTGCCAGCAGCTTAGCGGGGACTAGCGGGCAAGAGACCCAGTACTTC. Translation: CASSLAGTSGQETQYF.

The J gene is TRBJ2-5, the V gene TRBV5-6; 11 bases are shared with TRBD2. The CDR3 runs 16 residues. The ends lost 0 bases at V and 2 bases at J; junction bases unmatched: 3. Germline-derived CDR1 and CDR2 are SGHDT and YYEEEE. In DNA form, the CDR3 reads TGTGCCAGCAGCTTGGGGGGACTAGCGGTTCAAGAGACCCAGTACTTC. It is translated as CASSLGGLAVQETQYF.

This clone was counted only a few times. The chain joins TRBV5-5 to TRBJ2-7; 12 nucleotides agree with TRBD1. The germline CDR1 and CDR2 sequences are SGHKS and YYEKEE (reference sequence). Trimming removed 3 bases from V and 6 bases from J; junction bases left unmatched: 10. CDR3 length: 16 amino acids. The CDR3 loop is CASSWGTGGVLVEQYF. Here the CDR3 DNA reads TGTGCCAGCAGCTGGGGGACAGGGGGCGTCTTGGTCGAGCAGTACTTC.

This clone is labeled medium-sized (0.01 to 0.1%). This chain uses TRBV19 with TRBJ2-1, with a possible D match to TRBD2 (5 bases). The CDR3 spans 14 residues. CDR1 LNHDA and CDR2 SQIVND come from the germline V gene (reference sequence). V lost 4 bases to trimming and J lost 0 bases, with 7 bases between them. As DNA, the CDR3 is TGTGCCAGTAGTAATCGGGACTCCTACAATGAGCAGTTCTTC. Translating gives CASSNRDSYNEQFF.